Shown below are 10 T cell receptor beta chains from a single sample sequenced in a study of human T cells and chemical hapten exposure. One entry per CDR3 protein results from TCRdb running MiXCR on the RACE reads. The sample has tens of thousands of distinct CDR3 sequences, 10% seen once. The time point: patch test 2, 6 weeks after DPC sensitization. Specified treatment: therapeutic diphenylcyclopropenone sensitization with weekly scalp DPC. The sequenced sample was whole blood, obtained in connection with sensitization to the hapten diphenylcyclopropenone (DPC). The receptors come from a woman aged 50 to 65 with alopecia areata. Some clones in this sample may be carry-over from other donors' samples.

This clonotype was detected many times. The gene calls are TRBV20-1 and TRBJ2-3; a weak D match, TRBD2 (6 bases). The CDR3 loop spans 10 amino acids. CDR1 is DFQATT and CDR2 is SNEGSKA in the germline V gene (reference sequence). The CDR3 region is CSARREIQYF. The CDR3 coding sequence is TGCAGCGCGAGGCGGGAAATCCAGTATTTT.

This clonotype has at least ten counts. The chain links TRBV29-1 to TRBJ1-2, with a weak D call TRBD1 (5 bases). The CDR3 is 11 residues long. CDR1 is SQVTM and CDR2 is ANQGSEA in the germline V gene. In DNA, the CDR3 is TGCAGTGTACAGGAGAACTATGGCTACACCTTC. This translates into CSVQENYGYTF.

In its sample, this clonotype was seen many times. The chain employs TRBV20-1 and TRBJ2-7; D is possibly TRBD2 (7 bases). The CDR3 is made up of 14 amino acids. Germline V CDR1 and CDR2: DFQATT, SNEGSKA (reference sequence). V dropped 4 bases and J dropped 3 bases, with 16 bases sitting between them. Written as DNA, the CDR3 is TGCAGTGCTACGGGGGCTAGCGGATACTACGAGCAGTACTTC. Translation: CSATGASGYYEQYF.

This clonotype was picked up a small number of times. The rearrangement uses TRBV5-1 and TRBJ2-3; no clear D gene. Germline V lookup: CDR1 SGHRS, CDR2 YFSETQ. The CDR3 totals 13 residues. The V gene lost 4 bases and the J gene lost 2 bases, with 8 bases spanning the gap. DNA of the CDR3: TGCGCCAGCAGCCCTCGAAACACAGATACGCAGTATTTT. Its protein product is CASSPRNTDTQYF.

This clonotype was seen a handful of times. CDR3 loop: CSANVDRVHEQYF. Written as DNA, the CDR3 is TGCAGTGCCAACGTGGACAGGGTGCACGAGCAGTACTTC. The J gene is TRBJ2-7, the V gene TRBV20-1, with TRBD1 identical over 8 bases. Germline CDR1 DFQATT, CDR2 SNEGSKA (reference sequence). The V segment lost 6 bases and the J segment 5 bases; nucleotides outside the gene matches: 9. The CDR3 sequence is 13 residues long.

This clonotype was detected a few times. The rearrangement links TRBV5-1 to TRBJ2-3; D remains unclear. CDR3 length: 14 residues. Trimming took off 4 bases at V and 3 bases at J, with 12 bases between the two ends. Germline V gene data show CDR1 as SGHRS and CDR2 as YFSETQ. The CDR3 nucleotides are TGCGCCAGCAGCCCCCGTAGGGTGACAGATACGCAGTATTTT. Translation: CASSPRRVTDTQYF.

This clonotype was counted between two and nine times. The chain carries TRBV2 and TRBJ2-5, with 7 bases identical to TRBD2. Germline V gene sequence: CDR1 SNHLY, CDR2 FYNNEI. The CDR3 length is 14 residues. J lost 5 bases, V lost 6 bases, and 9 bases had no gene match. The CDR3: CASSSGLGVETQYF. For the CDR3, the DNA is TGTGCCAGCAGCTCCGGACTAGGGGTGGAGACCCAGTACTTC.

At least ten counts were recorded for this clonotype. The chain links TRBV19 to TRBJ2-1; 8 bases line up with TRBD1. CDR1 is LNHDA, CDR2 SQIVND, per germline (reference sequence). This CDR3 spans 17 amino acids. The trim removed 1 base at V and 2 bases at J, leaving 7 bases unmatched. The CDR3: CASSIVVGTGAYNEQFF. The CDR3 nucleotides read TGTGCCAGTAGTATAGTTGTAGGGACAGGAGCCTACAATGAGCAGTTCTTC.

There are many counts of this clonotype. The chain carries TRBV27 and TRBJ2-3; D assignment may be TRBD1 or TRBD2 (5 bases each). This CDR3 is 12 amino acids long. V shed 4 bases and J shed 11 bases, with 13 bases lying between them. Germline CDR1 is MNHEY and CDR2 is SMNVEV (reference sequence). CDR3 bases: TGTGCCAGCAGTTACGGGACCGAGGGGCAGTATTTT. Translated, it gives CASSYGTEGQYF.

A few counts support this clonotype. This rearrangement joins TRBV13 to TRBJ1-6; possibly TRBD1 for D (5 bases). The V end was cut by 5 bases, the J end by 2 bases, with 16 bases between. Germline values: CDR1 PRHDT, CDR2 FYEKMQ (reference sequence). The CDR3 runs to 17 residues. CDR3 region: CASSRGTRRPYNSPLHF. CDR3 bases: TGTGCCAGCAGCCGCGGGACCAGACGTCCCTATAATTCACCCCTCCACTTT.